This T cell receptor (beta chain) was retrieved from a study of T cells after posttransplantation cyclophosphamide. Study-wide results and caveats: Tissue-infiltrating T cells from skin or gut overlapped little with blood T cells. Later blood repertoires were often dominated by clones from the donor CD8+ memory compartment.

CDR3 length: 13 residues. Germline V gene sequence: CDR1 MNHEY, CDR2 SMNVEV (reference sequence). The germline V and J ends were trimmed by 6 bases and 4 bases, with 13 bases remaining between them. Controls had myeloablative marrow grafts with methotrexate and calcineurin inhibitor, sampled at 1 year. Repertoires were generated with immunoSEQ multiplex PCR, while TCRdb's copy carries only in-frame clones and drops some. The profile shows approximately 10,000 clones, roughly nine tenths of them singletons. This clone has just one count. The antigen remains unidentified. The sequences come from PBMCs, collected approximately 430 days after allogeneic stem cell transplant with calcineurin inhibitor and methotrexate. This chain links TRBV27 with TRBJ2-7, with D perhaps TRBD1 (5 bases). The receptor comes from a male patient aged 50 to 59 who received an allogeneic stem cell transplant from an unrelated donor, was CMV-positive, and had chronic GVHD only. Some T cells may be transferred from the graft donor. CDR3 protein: CASSLRGGYEQYF. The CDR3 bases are TGTGCCAGCAGCCTTAGGGGTGGGTACGAGCAGTACTTC.